Each of the 28 T cell receptor beta chains below was sequenced from the same sample in a study of glioma-infiltrating T cells. Using RNA template, CDR3s of TCR alpha and beta were amplified with iRepertoire arm-PCR. From the multiplex PCR reads, TCRdb called clonotypes with MiXCR, one entry per CDR3 protein. This table has 150,000 to 200,000 distinct CDR3 sequences, roughly two fifths appearing once. Sequencing used glioma tissue, nonneoplastic brain tissue, or PBMCs (not recorded which). Every receptor here comes from a human donor with low-grade glioma or glioblastoma, undergoing nonglioma brain surgery, or in good health (not recorded which).

V gene TRBV6-6 combines with J gene TRBJ2-7, with D possibly being TRBD2 (6 bases). This CDR3 is built from 12 residues. V was clipped by 8 bases and J by 8 bases, with 16 bases between them. CDR1 is MNHNY and CDR2 is SVGAGI in the germline V gene (reference sequence). The CDR3 sequence: CASGGPAVQQYF. In DNA form, the CDR3 reads TGTGCCAGCGGAGGGCCTGCGGTTCAGCAGTACTTC.

This clonotype has at least ten counts. This chain connects TRBV6-1 to TRBJ2-2; 8 bases line up with TRBD1. Per germline, CDR1 MNHNS and CDR2 SASEGT. CDR3 size: 15 residues. V trimming: 2 bases; J trimming: 3 bases; junction bases outside the gene matches: 2. CDR3 sequence (DNA): TGTGCCAGCAGTGAAACAGGGGGTGACACCGGGGAGCTGTTTTTT. Its translation: CASSETGGDTGELFF.

The chain couples TRBV6-9 to TRBJ2-1; the match to TRBD2 covers 9 bases. The germline V gene has CDR1 MNHGY and CDR2 SVAAGI. The CDR3 is 14 amino acids. In DNA, the CDR3 is TGTGTTAGCAGTTATGGTAGCGGGAGTAATGAGCAGTTCTTC. Its translation is CVSSYGSGSNEQFF.

The CDR3 loop reads CASSSLLEQYF. As DNA, the CDR3 is TGTGCCAGCAGCTCTCTCCTCGAGCAGTACTTC. The V and J genes are TRBV11-3 and TRBJ2-7; no clear D. Trimming shortened V by 4 bases and J by 6 bases, and 7 bases separated the two germline ends. There are 11 residues in the CDR3. Per germline, CDR1 SGHNT and CDR2 YENEEA.

J is TRBJ2-7 and V is TRBV20-1, with D uncertain. Trimming stripped 5 bases from V and 4 bases from J, with 12 bases between. In germline, CDR1 is DFQATT, CDR2 SNEGSKA (reference sequence). This CDR3 is built from 12 residues. The CDR3 DNA sequence: TGCAGTGCTTATAGCATTAGGTACGAGCAGTACTTC. Amino acid sequence: CSAYSIRYEQYF.

Worth noting for this clonotype: The junction differs from germline at one of its ends, possibly a read error. The rearrangement uses TRBV6-1 and TRBJ2-3; D is perhaps TRBD2 (5 bases). Germline V gene lookup returns CDR1 MNHNS and CDR2 SASEGT. CDR3 length: 15 residues. DNA of the CDR3: TGTGCCAGAAGTGAAGACACGACTAACACAGATACGCAATATTTT. It specifies CARSEDTTNTDTQYF.

This clonotype was observed at least ten times. The V gene is TRBV28, the J gene TRBJ2-1, with D unresolved. Germline V gene sequence: CDR1 MDHEN, CDR2 SYDVKM. CDR3 size: 16 residues. Between the trimmed V and J ends, which lost 2 bases and 1 base, there was a span of 12 bases. CDR3 coding DNA: TGTGCCAGCAGTTTACGTGGGTACGGGTCCTACAATGAGCAGTTCTTC. Translation gives CASSLRGYGSYNEQFF.

The rearrangement uses TRBV5-1 and TRBJ2-2; 10 nucleotides match TRBD2. The CDR3 is made up of 16 amino acids. CDR1 SGHRS and CDR2 YFSETQ come from the germline V gene. V shed 4 bases and J 6 bases; nucleotides not matched to a gene: 9. Here the CDR3 reads CASSREGLASPGELFF. The CDR3 DNA follows: TGCGCCAGCAGCCGGGAGGGACTAGCGTCCCCCGGGGAGCTGTTTTTT.

This clonotype came up many times. The chain joins TRBV27 to TRBJ1-1; perhaps TRBD1 as D (5 bases). Germline V gene lookup returns CDR1 MNHEY and CDR2 SMNVEV (reference sequence). The CDR3 runs to 14 residues. Trimming shortened V by 5 bases and J by 2 bases, and 12 bases separated the two germline ends. The CDR3 nucleotides read TGTGCCAGCAGTCGGGTAGGGGTCAACACTGAAGCTTTCTTT. Encoded protein: CASSRVGVNTEAFF.

This clonotype was found a few times. The chain joins TRBV4-2 to TRBJ2-7; 8 bases are shared with TRBD2. The CDR3 is made up of 17 amino acids. Germline CDR1 LGHNA, CDR2 YNFKEQ. After removal of 3 bases from V and 3 bases from J, the junction contained 13 bases not matched to a gene. The CDR3 region is CASSQPVGRTSYYEQYF. The CDR3 DNA sequence: TGTGCCAGCAGCCAGCCGGTCGGACGGACTAGCTACTACGAGCAGTACTTC.

Details on this clonotype: A much larger clone lies a single base off, so this may be a read error. This chain joins TRBV20-1 and TRBJ2-5; a possible D gene is TRBD1 (6 bases). V shed 1 base and J shed 2 bases, with 14 bases lying between them. The CDR3 sequence is 15 residues long. CDR1 and CDR2 (germline): DFQATT, SNEGSKA (reference sequence). CDR3 in DNA: TGCAGTGCTAGAGTGGGGACATGTCCACAAGAGACCCAGTACTTC. It specifies CSARVGTCPQETQYF.

This clonotype was recorded many times. The V gene is TRBV19, the J gene TRBJ1-5; possibly TRBD1 for D (6 bases). The germline gives CDR1 LNHDA, CDR2 SQIVND (reference sequence). CDR3 size: 15 residues. Trimming took 2 bases from V and 0 from J, leaving 8 bases between them. The CDR3 nucleotides are TGTGCCAGTAGTATAAGGGGGGATAGCAATCAGCCCCAGCATTTT. Protein product: CASSIRGDSNQPQHF.

Regarding this clonotype: At one boundary the junction diverges from the germline segment, which might be a read error. The chain employs TRBV18 and TRBJ2-7; 7 bases agree with TRBD1. The CDR3 runs to 13 residues. The germline gives CDR1 KGHSH, CDR2 LQKENI. The DNA for the CDR3 is TGTGCCAGCTCAAGGGGACAGCACTACGAGGAGTACTTC. Its protein product is CASSRGQHYEEYF.

The rearrangement uses TRBV28 and TRBJ1-6, with TRBD1 identical over 7 bases. With V trimmed by 6 bases and J by 7 bases, 6 bases remained unmatched. The CDR3 totals 14 residues. In germline, CDR1 is MDHEN, CDR2 SYDVKM. DNA for the CDR3: TGTGCCAGCAGGACAGGGACGGGAAATTCACCCCTCCACTTT. It codes for CASRTGTGNSPLHF.

The chain links TRBV6-6 to TRBJ2-1, with 12 bases fitting TRBD2. This CDR3 spans 15 amino acids. After removal of 10 bases from V and 1 base from J, the junction contained 5 bases not matched to a gene. Germline loops: CDR1 MNHNY, CDR2 SVGAGI (reference sequence). The CDR3 region has the DNA TGTGCCACCCTAGCGGGAGGGCTTTCCTACAATGAGCAGTTCTTC. This encodes CATLAGGLSYNEQFF.

A note on this clonotype: A single base separates this from a much larger clone, so it may be a read error. The chain combines TRBV28 with TRBJ2-7; D call uncertain. Germline V lookup: CDR1 MDHEN, CDR2 SYDVKM. This CDR3 has 13 residues. Trimming left V 5 bases short and J 4 bases short, with 12 bases between. The CDR3 nucleotides are TGTGCCAGCAGTGTCCAAGCGTATTACGAGCAGTACTTC. This gives the protein CASSVQAYYEQYF.

This clonotype was counted many times. V and J are TRBV19 and TRBJ2-1; D perhaps matches TRBD1 (5 bases). The germline V gene encodes CDR1 LNHDA and CDR2 SQIVND (reference sequence). V was pared by 3 bases and J by 9 bases, with 18 bases between. This CDR3 spans 15 amino acids. This chain's CDR3 is CASSIGPGMSVEQFF. CDR3 nucleotide sequence: TGTGCCAGTAGTATTGGTCCAGGGATGTCCGTTGAGCAGTTCTTC.

In the case of this clonotype: With a much larger clone just one base away, this may be a read error. The chain is built from TRBV6-1 and TRBJ2-2; D gene unclear. The CDR3 totals 15 residues. The germline CDR1 and CDR2 sequences are MNHNS and SASEGT. Trimming removed 2 bases at V and 0 bases at J, with 7 bases between. The chain's CDR3 is CASSELRANTGELFF. CDR3 DNA: TGTGCCAGCAGTGAATTGAGAGCGAACACCGGGGAGCTGTTTTTT.

V gene TRBV30 combines with J gene TRBJ1-1, with 10 bases fitting TRBD1. The CDR3 totals 16 residues. Looked up from germline, CDR1 is GTSNPN and CDR2 is SVGIG (reference sequence). V lost 5 bases and J lost 0; bases outside the gene matches: 9. CDR3 region: CAWRRDRGSMNTEAFF. The CDR3 DNA sequence: TGTGCCTGGCGCCGGGACAGGGGCTCCATGAACACTGAAGCTTTCTTT.

This clonotype was counted between two and nine times. The chain joins TRBV12-3 or TRBV12-4 to TRBJ1-5; D gene unclear. V lost 4 bases and J 2 bases, leaving 12 bases between the germline ends. CDR3 length: 15 amino acids. The CDR3 loop is CASSSLTGGNQPQHF. In DNA, the CDR3 is TGTGCCAGCAGTTCTCTCACCGGGGGCAATCAGCCCCAGCATTTT.

Comment on this clonotype: This clone may be a read error of a much larger clone one base away. V and J are TRBV7-2 and TRBJ2-1; possible D gene TRBD1, 6 bases. Germline CDR1 SGHTA, CDR2 FQGNSA. Trimming took off 2 bases at V and 12 bases at J, with 14 bases between the two ends. The CDR3 consists of 13 residues. CDR3 DNA sequence: TGTGCCAGCAGCTTAAGAGGGGTACAGGGGCAGTTCTTC. Protein sequence: CASSLRGVQGQFF.

Note on this clonotype: A read error is possible here, since a much larger clone lies one base away. The CDR3 coding sequence is TGTGCCAGCATCGGGGATATACTCCCGGTGGGCACAGATACGCAGTATTTT. This translates into CASIGDILPVGTDTQYF. The chain has TRBV2 and TRBJ2-3, with D perhaps TRBD2 (5 bases). The CDR3 runs 17 residues. Between the trimmed V and J ends, which lost 7 bases and 1 base, there was a span of 21 bases. Germline assignment: CDR1 SNHLY and CDR2 FYNNEI.

In this sample, this clonotype turned up many times. Written as DNA, the CDR3 is TGCAGTGCTAGAGATCAGGACCCTCAGCCGCAGTATTTT. This encodes CSARDQDPQPQYF. This sequence joins TRBV20-1 and TRBJ2-3, with D unresolved. This CDR3 is 13 amino acids long. V lost 0 bases and J 10 bases, leaving 14 bases between the germline ends. Germline V CDR1 and CDR2: DFQATT, SNEGSKA (reference sequence).

There are many counts of this clonotype. The chain recombines TRBV7-2 with TRBJ2-2; D gene uncertain. Germline-derived CDR1 and CDR2 are SGHTA and FQGNSA. Trimming removed 1 base from V and 1 base from J, with 7 bases in between. The CDR3 consists of 15 residues. CDR3 in DNA: TGTGCCAGCAGCTTAGAGGCCAGGAACACCGGGGAGCTGTTTTTT. As protein: CASSLEARNTGELFF.

This clonotype was found many times. CDR3 in amino acids: CSVWQGLNYGYTF. The CDR3 region has the DNA TGCAGCGTGTGGCAGGGGCTGAACTATGGCTACACCTTC. The chain is built from TRBV29-1 and TRBJ1-2; tentative D call: TRBD1 (6 bases). The CDR3 runs to 13 residues. Trimming took off 6 bases at V and 2 bases at J, with 13 bases between the two ends. In germline, CDR1 is SQVTM, CDR2 ANQGSEA.

J is TRBJ1-1 and V is TRBV19; the D gene is possibly TRBD1 (6 bases). Germline V lookup: CDR1 LNHDA, CDR2 SQIVND (reference sequence). Trimming removed 5 bases from V and 4 bases from J, with 11 bases in between. There are 13 residues in the CDR3. DNA of the CDR3: TGTGCCAGTAGTTACCTGGGGGCCACTGAAGCTTTCTTT. Translation: CASSYLGATEAFF. Drawing the rest from reference TRBV19 and TRBJ1-1, the complete variable domain is DGGITQSPKYLFRKEGQNVTLSCEQNLNHDAMYWYRQDPGQGLRLIYYSQIVNDFQKGDIAEGYSVSREKKESFPLTVTSAQKNPTAFYLCASSYLGATEAFFGQGTRLTVV.

The chain has TRBV19 and TRBJ2-7; tentative D call: TRBD1 (6 bases). The V gene lost 0 bases and the J gene lost 2 bases, with 11 bases spanning the gap. Germline V gene sequence: CDR1 LNHDA, CDR2 SQIVND (reference sequence). This CDR3 has 15 amino acids. The CDR3: CASSIDLRGPYEQYF. The CDR3, as DNA: TGTGCCAGTAGTATAGATCTCAGGGGTCCCTACGAGCAGTACTTC.

The chain has TRBV12-3 or TRBV12-4 and TRBJ2-7; D uncertain. This CDR3 is 11 amino acids long. V was pared by 9 bases and J by 1 base, with 7 bases between. CDR3 loop: CASSISYEQYF. CDR3 DNA: TGTGCCAGTTCTATATCCTACGAGCAGTACTTC.